This T cell receptor beta chain stems from a study of cytomegalovirus exposure and HLA in healthy donors (dated 2017 in TCRdb). Background on the whole study: According to a later analysis, the 120 or so validation repertoires were produced on the same platform as the approximately 610 repertoires of the first cohort. A separate validation cohort of roughly 110 different subjects was used in addition to the approximately 610-subject first cohort. The aim of the study was to test whether cataloging public T cell receptors could identify signatures of past pathogen exposure. To predict cytomegalovirus infection status, the study brought together high-throughput TCR immunosequencing, statistical association of individual TCRs with disease status, and machine learning.

For CDR1 and CDR2, the germline V gene (reference sequence) lists GTSNPN and SVGIG. V and J are trimmed by 3 bases and 3 bases, and the gene matches miss 8 bases of the junction. The CDR3 starts with the cysteine, ends with the phenylalanine, and has 14 residues. The kept DNA is CDR3 alone, 42 bases in frame from the first base. The library was produced with the immunoSEQ multiplex PCR assay. The original methods were these. A statistical classification framework was built to diagnose cytomegalovirus status from the catalog of TCR beta chain sequences. Sourced from immuneACCESS, this table was stored by TCRdb with only in-frame sequences that have V and J called. A share of the clones is absent; for the studies checked, an unresolved V gene accounts for under half, and the remainder has no known explanation. The V and J calls and clone size were taken over from that table, and D and trimming were inferred from the DNA. This sample lists more than 95,000 clones; more than 85% were detected once. The biggest ten clones account for about 4.2% of the sample.

Comments on this clone: The antigen it recognizes is unknown. No base quality values were provided; no much bigger clone lies one nucleotide off.

Separate from the approximately 690-subject first cohort, the validation cohort of 90 to 150 subjects was the group to which the donors belonged. General study outcomes and caveats: The authors suggested that the approach could potentially be generalized to other disease states and immunological phenotypes. Most TCR sequences were observed very rarely across donors, whereas some public TCRs were present in many individuals. The study listed 150 to 200 TCR beta chains as associated with cytomegalovirus. A later analysis found that TCRs clustered in the first cohort also tended to co-occur in the roughly 120 validation repertoires, with 94% of cluster scores above 0. The classifier was reported to diagnose cytomegalovirus status with high specificity and sensitivity in both the original cohort and the validation cohort. Three of the identified cytomegalovirus-associated TCR beta chains were confirmed in vitro to be specific for cytomegalovirus antigens. All 120 or so repertoires were used to score co-occurrence in the validation cohort in a later analysis, because that analysis had no HLA typing for the cohort.

This sequence uses TRBV30 and TRBJ2-7, and TRBD1 matches 7 of the central bases. The sequence derives from a man aged 18 to 30 in good health and CMV-seropositive. The source material was PBMCs. The CDR3 amino acid sequence is: CAWRTKGTVYEQYF. The nucleotides read TGTGCCTGGAGGACGAAGGGGACAGTCTACGAGCAGTACTTC.